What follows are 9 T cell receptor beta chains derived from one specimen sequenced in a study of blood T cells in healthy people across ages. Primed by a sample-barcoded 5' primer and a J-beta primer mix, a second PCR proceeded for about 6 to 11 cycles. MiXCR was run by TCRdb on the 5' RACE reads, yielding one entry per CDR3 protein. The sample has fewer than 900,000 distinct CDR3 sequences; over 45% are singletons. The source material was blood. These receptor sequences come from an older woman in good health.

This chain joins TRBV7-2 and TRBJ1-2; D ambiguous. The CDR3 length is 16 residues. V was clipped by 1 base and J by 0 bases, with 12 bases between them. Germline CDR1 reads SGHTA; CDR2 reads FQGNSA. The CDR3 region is CASSLDRASSNYGYTF. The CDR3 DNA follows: TGTGCCAGCAGCTTAGACCGGGCCTCATCTAACTATGGCTACACCTTC.

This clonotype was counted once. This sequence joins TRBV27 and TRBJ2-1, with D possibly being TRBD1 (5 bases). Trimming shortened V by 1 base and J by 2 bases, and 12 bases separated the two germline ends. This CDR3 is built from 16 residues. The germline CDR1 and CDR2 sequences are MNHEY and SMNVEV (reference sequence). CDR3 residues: CASSLWGRAAYNEQFF. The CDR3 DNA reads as TGTGCCAGCAGTTTATGGGGCAGGGCAGCCTACAATGAGCAGTTCTTC.

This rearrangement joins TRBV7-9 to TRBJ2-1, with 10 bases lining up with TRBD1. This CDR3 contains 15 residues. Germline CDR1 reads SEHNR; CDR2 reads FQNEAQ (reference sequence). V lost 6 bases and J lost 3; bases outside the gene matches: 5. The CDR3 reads CASRLDRGGYNEQFF. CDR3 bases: TGTGCCAGCAGATTGGACAGGGGGGGCTACAATGAGCAGTTCTTC.

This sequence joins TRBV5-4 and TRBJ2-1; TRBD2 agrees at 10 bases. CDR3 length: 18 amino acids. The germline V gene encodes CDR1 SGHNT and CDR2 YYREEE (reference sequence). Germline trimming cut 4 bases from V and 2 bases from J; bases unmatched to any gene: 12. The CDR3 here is CASSTGSSGSSPYNEQFF. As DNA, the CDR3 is TGTGCCAGCAGCACGGGGTCTAGCGGGAGTTCCCCCTACAATGAGCAGTTCTTC.

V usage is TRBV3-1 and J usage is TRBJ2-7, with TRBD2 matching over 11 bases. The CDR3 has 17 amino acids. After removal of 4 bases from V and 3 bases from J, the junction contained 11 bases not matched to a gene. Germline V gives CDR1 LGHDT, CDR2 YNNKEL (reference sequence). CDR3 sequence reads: CASSRSGLAEVSYEQYF. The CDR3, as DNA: TGTGCCAGCAGCCGATCGGGACTAGCGGAGGTTAGCTACGAGCAGTACTTC.

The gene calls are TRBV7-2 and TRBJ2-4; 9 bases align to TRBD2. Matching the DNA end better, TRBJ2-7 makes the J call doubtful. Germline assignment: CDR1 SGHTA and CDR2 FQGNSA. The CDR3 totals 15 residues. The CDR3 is CASSLVLAGVYEQYF. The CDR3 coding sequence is TGTGCCAGCAGCTTAGTATTAGCGGGAGTCTACGAGCAGTACTTC.

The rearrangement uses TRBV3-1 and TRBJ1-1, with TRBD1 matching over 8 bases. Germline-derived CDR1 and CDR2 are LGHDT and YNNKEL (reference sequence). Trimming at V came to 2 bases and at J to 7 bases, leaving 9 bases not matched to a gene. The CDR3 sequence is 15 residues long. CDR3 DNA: TGTGCCAGCAGCCAAAGGACAGGGACCTGGGGTGAAGCTTTCTTT. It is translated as CASSQRTGTWGEAFF. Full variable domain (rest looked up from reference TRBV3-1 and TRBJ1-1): DTAVSQTPKYLVTQMGNDKSIKCEQNLGHDTMYWYKQDSKKFLKIMFSYNNKELIINETVPNRFSPKSPDKAHLNLHINSLELGDSAVYFCASSQRTGTWGEAFFGQGTRLTVV.

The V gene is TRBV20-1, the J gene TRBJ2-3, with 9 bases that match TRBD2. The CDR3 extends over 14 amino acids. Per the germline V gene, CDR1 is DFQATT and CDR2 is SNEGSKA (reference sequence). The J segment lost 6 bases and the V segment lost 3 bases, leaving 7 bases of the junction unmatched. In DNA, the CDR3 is TGCAGTGCTAGGTTTTCTAGCGGGGCGGATACGCAGTATTTT. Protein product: CSARFSSGADTQYF.

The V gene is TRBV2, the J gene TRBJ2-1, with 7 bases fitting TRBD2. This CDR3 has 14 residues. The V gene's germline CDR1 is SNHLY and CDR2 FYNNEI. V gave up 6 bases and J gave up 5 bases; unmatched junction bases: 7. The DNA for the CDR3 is TGTGCCAGCAGGGAGACTAGCAGGAACAATGAGCAGTTCTTC. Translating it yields CASRETSRNNEQFF.